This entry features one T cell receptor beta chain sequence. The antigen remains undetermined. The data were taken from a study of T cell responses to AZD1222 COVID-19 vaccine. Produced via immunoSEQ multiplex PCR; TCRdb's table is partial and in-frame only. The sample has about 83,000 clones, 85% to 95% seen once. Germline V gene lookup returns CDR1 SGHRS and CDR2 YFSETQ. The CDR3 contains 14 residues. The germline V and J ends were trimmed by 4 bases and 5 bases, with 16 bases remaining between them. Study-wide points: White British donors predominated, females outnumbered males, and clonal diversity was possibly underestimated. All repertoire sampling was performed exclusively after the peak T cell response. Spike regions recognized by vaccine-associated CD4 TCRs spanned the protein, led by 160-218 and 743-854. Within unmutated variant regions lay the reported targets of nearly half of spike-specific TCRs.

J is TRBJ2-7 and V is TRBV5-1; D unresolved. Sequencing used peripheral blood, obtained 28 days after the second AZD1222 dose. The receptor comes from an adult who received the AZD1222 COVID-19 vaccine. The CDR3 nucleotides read TGCGCCAGCAGCCGTAGGGCCGGATTGAACGAGCAGTACTTC. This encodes CASSRRAGLNEQYF.